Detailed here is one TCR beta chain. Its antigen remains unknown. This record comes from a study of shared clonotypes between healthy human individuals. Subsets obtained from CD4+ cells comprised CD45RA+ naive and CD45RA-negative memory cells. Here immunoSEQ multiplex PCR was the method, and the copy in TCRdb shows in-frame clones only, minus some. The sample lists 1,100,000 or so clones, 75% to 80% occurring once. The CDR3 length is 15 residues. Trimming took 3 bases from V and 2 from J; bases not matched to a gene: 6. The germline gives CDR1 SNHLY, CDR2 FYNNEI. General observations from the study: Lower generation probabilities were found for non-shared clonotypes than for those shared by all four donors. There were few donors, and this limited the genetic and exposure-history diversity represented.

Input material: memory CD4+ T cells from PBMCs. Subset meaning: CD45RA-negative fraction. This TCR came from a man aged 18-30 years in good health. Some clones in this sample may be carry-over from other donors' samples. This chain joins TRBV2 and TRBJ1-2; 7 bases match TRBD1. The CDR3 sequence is CASSDPGGGNYGYTF. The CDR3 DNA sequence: TGTGCCAGCAGTGACCCGGGAGGGGGCAACTATGGCTACACCTTC. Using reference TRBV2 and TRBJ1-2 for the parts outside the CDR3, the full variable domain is EPEVTQTPSHQVTQMGQEVILRCVPISNHLYFYWYRQILGQKVEFLVSFYNNEISEKSEIFDDQFSVERPDGSNFTLKIRSTKLEDSAMYFCASSDPGGGNYGYTFGSGTRLTVV.